The 29 T cell receptor beta chains below were found in one sample sequenced in a study of read filtering for tumor transcriptome and immune sequencing. Molecular barcoded adaptors covering alpha/delta and beta/gamma chains were used on approximately 400 ng RNA. TCRdb re-called the reads through MiXCR, storing one row per CDR3 protein. The profile covers over 25,000 distinct CDR3 sequences, with 13% to 15% appearing a single time and about 41% taken by the ten largest. The sequencing input was a population of CD138-negative cells sorted from bone marrow. Receptors originate from a donor aged 40 or over with multiple myeloma.

Ten or more counts support this clonotype. The J gene is TRBJ2-1, the V gene TRBV27, with TRBD2 identical over 7 bases. Germline V gene data show CDR1 as MNHEY and CDR2 as SMNVEV (reference sequence). The CDR3 extends over 14 amino acids. The V segment lost 3 bases and the J segment 3 bases; nucleotides outside the gene matches: 2. CDR3 sequence (DNA): TGTGCCAGCAGTTTCGGACTAGACTACAATGAGCAGTTCTTC. Translation: CASSFGLDYNEQFF.

V gene TRBV14 combines with J gene TRBJ1-1; D gene unclear. Germline values: CDR1 SGHDN, CDR2 FVKESK. CDR3 length: 15 amino acids. V gave up 1 base and J gave up 4 bases, with 13 bases separating them. CDR3 protein: CASSQARGNTTEAFF. CDR3 nucleotide sequence: TGTGCCAGCAGCCAAGCTCGCGGGAACACCACTGAAGCTTTCTTT.

This clonotype was picked up many times. CDR3: CASSLSQPTKGIQYF. CDR3 bases: TGTGCCAGCAGTTTAAGTCAACCGACCAAGGGGATTCAGTACTTC. The chain is built from TRBV12-3 or TRBV12-4 and TRBJ2-4, with D possibly TRBD1 on 5 matching bases. There are 15 residues in the CDR3. V gave up 2 bases and J gave up 10 bases, with 18 bases separating them.

In this sample, this clonotype turned up many times. The chain uses TRBV5-1 and TRBJ2-3; 14 nucleotides align to TRBD2. The CDR3 spans 17 residues. V trimming: 0 bases; J trimming: 5 bases; junction bases outside the gene matches: 5. Germline values: CDR1 SGHRS, CDR2 YFSETQ. As DNA, the CDR3 is TGCGCCAGCAGCTTGGGACTAGCGGGAGGGCCCGTAGATACGCAGTATTTT. Its translation: CASSLGLAGGPVDTQYF.

Many counts were recorded for this clonotype. The chain links TRBV6-2 or TRBV6-3 to TRBJ1-5, with D tentatively TRBD1 (6 bases). The CDR3 runs 17 residues. Germline lookup yields CDR1 MNHEY and CDR2 SVGEGT. V dropped 7 bases and J dropped 4 bases, with 23 bases sitting between them. The CDR3 region has the DNA TGTGCCAGCACCAACCGGGAGACACAGGGTCCGAATCAGCCCCAGCATTTT. This gives the protein CASTNRETQGPNQPQHF.

This clonotype turned up a few times. V is TRBV12-3 or TRBV12-4 and J is TRBJ1-1, with unresolved D. The CDR3 has 16 amino acids. Trimming took 3 bases from V and 0 from J, leaving 14 bases between them. This CDR3 is CASSFGSGLMNTEAFF. The CDR3 bases are TGTGCCAGCAGTTTCGGCAGCGGACTGATGAACACTGAAGCTTTCTTT.

The chain combines TRBV7-8 with TRBJ1-1; weak D call: TRBD1 (5 bases). Germline V gene sequence: CDR1 SGHVS, CDR2 FQNEAQ. Trimming removed 3 bases at V and 0 bases at J, with 8 bases between. The CDR3 contains 14 residues. DNA of the CDR3: TGTGCCAGCAGCTTTCTCAGGGTGAACACTGAAGCTTTCTTT. It is translated as CASSFLRVNTEAFF.

This clonotype came up many times. The rearrangement links TRBV29-1 to TRBJ2-1; TRBD2 matches at 13 bases. CDR3 size: 16 residues. J gave up 7 bases and V 0 bases, and 6 bases lay outside the gene matches. From germline, CDR1 is SQVTM and CDR2 ANQGSEA. Written as DNA, the CDR3 is TGCAGCGTTGAAGATCGCGTGGGACTAGCGGGGAATGAGCAGTTCTTC. It is translated as CSVEDRVGLAGNEQFF.

In regard to this clonotype: A much larger clone is a single base away; this may be a read error. This chain's CDR3 is CASSSAGAGKEQFF. The CDR3 DNA follows: TGTGCCAGCAGCTCGGCAGGGGCGGGCAAGGAGCAGTTCTTC. The chain uses TRBV11-2 and TRBJ2-1; the D gene is possibly TRBD1 (6 bases). This CDR3 is 14 amino acids long. Trimming left V 4 bases short and J 10 bases short, with 17 bases between. CDR1 is SGHAT and CDR2 is FQNNGV in the germline V gene. Drawing the rest from reference TRBV11-2 and TRBJ2-1, the complete variable domain is EAGVAQSPRYKIIEKRQSVAFWCNPISGHATLYWYQQILGQGPKLLIQFQNNGVVDDSQLPKDRFSAERLKGVDSTLKIQPAKLEDSAVYLCASSSAGAGKEQFFGPGTRLTVL.

This clonotype was seen repeatedly, ten times or more. V is TRBV20-1 and J is TRBJ2-3, with a possible D match to TRBD2 (6 bases). CDR1 is DFQATT, CDR2 SNEGSKA, per germline (reference sequence). V was trimmed by 6 bases and J by 1 base, leaving 14 bases between them. CDR3 length: 14 residues. This CDR3 is CSASRLDGTDTQYF. CDR3 DNA: TGCAGTGCCAGTAGACTAGACGGCACAGATACGCAGTATTTT.

This clonotype showed up many times. The rearrangement joins TRBV27 to TRBJ2-3; 12 bases align to TRBD2. This CDR3 is built from 17 residues. The V and J ends lost 4 bases and 3 bases, in that order; junction bases with no gene match: 8. Germline CDR1 is MNHEY and CDR2 is SMNVEV (reference sequence). CDR3 protein: CASSSRLAGVWTDTQYF. The CDR3 nucleotides are TGTGCCAGCAGTTCCAGACTAGCGGGAGTGTGGACAGATACGCAGTATTTT.

About this clonotype: This may come from a read error, since a much larger clone is one base off. The chain is built from TRBV14 and TRBJ2-1, with TRBD2 as a possible D gene (6 bases). CDR1 and CDR2 from the germline V gene are SGHDN and FVKESK. The CDR3 runs to 16 residues. CDR3 loop: CASSQGAGLGGNGQFF. The CDR3 nucleotides are TGTGCCAGCAGCCAAGGGGCGGGATTAGGAGGGAATGGGCAGTTCTTC.

This clonotype was observed a few times. This sequence joins TRBV30 and TRBJ1-3; D call uncertain. This CDR3 is 12 amino acids long. CDR1 GTSNPN and CDR2 SVGIG come from the germline V gene (reference sequence). The ends were cut back, 4 bases at V and 1 base at J, with 5 bases in the middle. Here the CDR3 DNA reads TGTGCCTGGAAGCGATCTGGAAACACCATATATTTT. Protein product: CAWKRSGNTIYF.

This clonotype has at least ten counts. This chain connects TRBV7-2 to TRBJ2-3; D unresolved. The V gene's germline CDR1 is SGHTA and CDR2 FQGNSA. The CDR3 sequence is 13 residues long. V was cut by 2 bases and J by 4 bases, with 7 bases left in between. The CDR3 sequence: CASSLMEADTQYF. The CDR3 region has the DNA TGTGCCAGCAGCTTAATGGAAGCAGATACGCAGTATTTT.

This clonotype has a count of ten or more. The chain links TRBV11-1 to TRBJ1-2; D is undetermined. The CDR3 contains 14 residues. CDR1 is SGHAT, CDR2 FQDESV, per germline (reference sequence). V was cut by 1 base and J by 6 bases, with 12 bases left in between. The CDR3 here is CASSLDYWSDGYTF. The CDR3 coding sequence is TGTGCCAGCAGCTTAGATTACTGGAGTGATGGCTACACCTTC.

This clonotype showed up many times. CDR3 DNA sequence: TGTGCCAGCAGTTTAGGGCAGGGTAGGGGGACCCAGTACTTC. Its protein is CASSLGQGRGTQYF. The chain links TRBV28 to TRBJ2-5; D is possibly TRBD1 (5 bases). Germline V gene sequence: CDR1 MDHEN, CDR2 SYDVKM. The CDR3 sequence is 14 residues long. The V end was cut by 2 bases, the J end by 7 bases, with 14 bases between. Full variable domain (remainder filled in from reference TRBV28 and TRBJ2-5): DVKVTQSSRYLVKRTGEKVFLECVQDMDHENMFWYRQDPGLGLRLIYFSYDVKMKEKGDIPEGYSVSREKKERFSLILESASTNQTSMYLCASSLGQGRGTQYFGPGTRLLVL.

This clonotype has at least ten counts. The chain recombines TRBV19 with TRBJ2-1; 14 bases map to TRBD2. Germline assignment: CDR1 LNHDA and CDR2 SQIVND (reference sequence). J lost 9 bases, V lost 7 bases, and 5 bases had no gene match. CDR3 length equals 14 residues. The CDR3 DNA reads TGTGCCAGTAAGGGACTAGCGGGAGTGGGTGAGCAGTTCTTC. Its translation: CASKGLAGVGEQFF. The full variable domain, completed using reference TRBV19 and TRBJ2-1, is DGGITQSPKYLFRKEGQNVTLSCEQNLNHDAMYWYRQDPGQGLRLIYYSQIVNDFQKGDIAEGYSVSREKKESFPLTVTSAQKNPTAFYLCASKGLAGVGEQFFGPGTRLTVL.

This clonotype was detected ten times or more. The chain is built from TRBV20-1 and TRBJ2-7, with 12 positions matching TRBD2. With 5 bases clipped from V and 5 bases from J, the junction kept 10 bases outside the gene matches. Germline V gives CDR1 DFQATT, CDR2 SNEGSKA (reference sequence). The CDR3 is 15 amino acids. CDR3: CSAHPPTSGSHEQYF. CDR3 coding DNA: TGCAGTGCTCACCCCCCGACTAGCGGGAGCCACGAGCAGTACTTC.

This clonotype was counted many times. The gene calls are TRBV2 and TRBJ1-4; a weak D match, TRBD1 (5 bases). The CDR3 length is 13 residues. Germline loops: CDR1 SNHLY, CDR2 FYNNEI. V shed 10 bases and J shed 15 bases, with 24 bases lying between them. For the CDR3, the DNA is TGTGCCACGTGGGGCATTTATGGAGGGGAGTTGTTTTTT. This gives the protein CATWGIYGGELFF.

This clonotype qualifies as medium-sized. This sequence joins TRBV27 and TRBJ2-3; TRBD2 agrees at 10 bases. With 4 bases clipped from V and 2 bases from J, the junction kept 18 bases outside the gene matches. The CDR3 loop spans 20 amino acids. The V gene's germline CDR1 is MNHEY and CDR2 SMNVEV (reference sequence). The DNA for the CDR3 is TGTGCCAGCAGTTCCCCCCTTGAGGAGCGGGAGGGCCTTGACACAGATACGCAGTATTTT. Residues: CASSSPLEEREGLDTDTQYF.

This clonotype was seen ten or more times. The V and J genes are TRBV6-2 or TRBV6-3 and TRBJ2-7, with 10 bases lining up with TRBD2. This CDR3 region has 16 residues. V dropped 0 bases and J dropped 6; count of bases not matched to a gene: 8. Germline CDR1 is MNHEY and CDR2 is SVGEGT. CDR3 in DNA: TGTGCCAGCAGTTACTCGCGGCTAGCGGGAGTCGGCGAGCAGTACTTC. It specifies CASSYSRLAGVGEQYF.

This clonotype was counted at least ten times. The V and J genes are TRBV24-1 and TRBJ2-1, with a tentative D call TRBD2 (6 bases). Germline V lookup: CDR1 KGHDR, CDR2 SFDVKD. The ends were cut back, 2 bases at V and 0 bases at J, with 13 bases in the middle. The CDR3 has 17 amino acids. The CDR3 DNA reads as TGTGCCACCAGTGATTCTGCAGGGAGGAGCTCCTACAATGAGCAGTTCTTC. Translating it yields CATSDSAGRSSYNEQFF.

In this sample, this clonotype turned up many times. This chain joins TRBV5-1 and TRBJ1-1; a weak D match, TRBD1 (5 bases). V lost 5 bases and J lost 5, with 19 bases in between. There are 15 residues in the CDR3. Per germline, CDR1 SGHRS and CDR2 YFSETQ. In DNA, the CDR3 is TGCGCCAGCAGTACCGGATCGGGGGTGGGGACTGAAGCTTTCTTT. This gives the protein CASSTGSGVGTEAFF.

A single count supports this clonotype. V and J are TRBV4-2 and TRBJ1-5; D remains ambiguous. Per the germline V gene, CDR1 is LGHNA and CDR2 is YNFKEQ. The CDR3 is 14 amino acids. V lost 4 bases to trimming and J lost 5 bases, with 12 bases between them. The CDR3 sequence: CASSPGTEDQPQHF. The DNA for the CDR3 is TGTGCCAGCAGCCCAGGAACAGAGGATCAGCCCCAGCATTTT.

This clonotype was detected a few times. Possible read error: a much larger clone is one base away. The chain couples TRBV6-5 to TRBJ1-5, with 7 bases that match TRBD1. This CDR3 is 15 amino acids long. Per the germline V gene, CDR1 is MNHEY and CDR2 is SVGAGI. The CDR3 loop reads CASRPGQPTYQPQRF. The CDR3 DNA reads as TGTGCCAGCAGGCCGGGACAGCCCACCTATCAGCCCCAGCGTTTT.

This clonotype was seen repeatedly, ten times or more. V and J are TRBV29-1 and TRBJ1-4; D perhaps matches TRBD1 (6 bases). In germline, CDR1 is SQVTM, CDR2 ANQGSEA. Trimming pared 7 bases from V and 2 bases from J, leaving 11 bases between. This CDR3 comprises 13 residues. The CDR3 DNA follows: TGCAGCGGCAGGACAGTCACTAATGAAAAACTGTTTTTT. It is translated as CSGRTVTNEKLFF.

At least ten counts were recorded for this clonotype. This sequence joins TRBV24-1 and TRBJ2-4; no clear D. Germline CDR1 KGHDR, CDR2 SFDVKD. Trimming removed 4 bases from V and 0 bases from J, with 12 bases in between. The CDR3 has 16 amino acids. The CDR3 protein is CATSDADGAAKNIQYF. CDR3 nucleotides: TGTGCCACCAGTGACGCCGACGGAGCAGCCAAAAACATTCAGTACTTC.

This clonotype was detected many times. This chain links TRBV20-1 with TRBJ2-3, with 9 bases lining up with TRBD2. Looked up from germline, CDR1 is DFQATT and CDR2 is SNEGSKA (reference sequence). The CDR3 totals 16 residues. The ends lost 8 bases at V and 2 bases at J; junction bases unmatched: 14. The CDR3 nucleotides are TGCAGTACCCAAGGCGGGGCGGGAGGGCCCACAGATACGCAGTATTTT. As protein: CSTQGGAGGPTDTQYF.

This clonotype was counted only a few times. This could be a read error, since a much larger clone is one nucleotide away. The chain uses TRBV5-1 and TRBJ2-1, with D unresolved. V dropped 7 bases and J dropped 8 bases, with 19 bases sitting between them. CDR1 is SGHRS and CDR2 is YFSETQ in the germline V gene. This CDR3 comprises 14 residues. This CDR3 is CASGPGPPLDEQFF. In nucleotides, the CDR3 is TGCGCCAGCGGTCCCGGGCCTCCCCTGGATGAGCAGTTCTTC.